This entry features one T cell receptor beta chain sequence. The V and J ends lost 6 bases and 2 bases respectively, with 8 bases between them. The germline CDR1 and CDR2 sequences are LNHDA and SQIVND (reference sequence). The CDR3 has 14 residues. The data belong to a study of blood T cell repertoires in COVID-19. Here immunoSEQ multiplex PCR was the method, and the copy in TCRdb shows in-frame clones only, minus some. The repertoire has about 350,000 clones, about 92% of them found once; the top ten carry approximately 4.1%. Seattle cases were enrolled at active infection and followed longitudinally.

The specimen sequenced was peripheral blood. This clonotype was sampled from a woman aged 55-70 years with COVID-19, enrolled during active disease. The chain recombines TRBV19 with TRBJ2-6; D might be TRBD1 (5 bases). In nucleotides, the CDR3 is TGTGCCAGTAGAGGGGTGGCTGGGGCCAACGTCCTGACTTTC. Amino acids: CASRGVAGANVLTF.